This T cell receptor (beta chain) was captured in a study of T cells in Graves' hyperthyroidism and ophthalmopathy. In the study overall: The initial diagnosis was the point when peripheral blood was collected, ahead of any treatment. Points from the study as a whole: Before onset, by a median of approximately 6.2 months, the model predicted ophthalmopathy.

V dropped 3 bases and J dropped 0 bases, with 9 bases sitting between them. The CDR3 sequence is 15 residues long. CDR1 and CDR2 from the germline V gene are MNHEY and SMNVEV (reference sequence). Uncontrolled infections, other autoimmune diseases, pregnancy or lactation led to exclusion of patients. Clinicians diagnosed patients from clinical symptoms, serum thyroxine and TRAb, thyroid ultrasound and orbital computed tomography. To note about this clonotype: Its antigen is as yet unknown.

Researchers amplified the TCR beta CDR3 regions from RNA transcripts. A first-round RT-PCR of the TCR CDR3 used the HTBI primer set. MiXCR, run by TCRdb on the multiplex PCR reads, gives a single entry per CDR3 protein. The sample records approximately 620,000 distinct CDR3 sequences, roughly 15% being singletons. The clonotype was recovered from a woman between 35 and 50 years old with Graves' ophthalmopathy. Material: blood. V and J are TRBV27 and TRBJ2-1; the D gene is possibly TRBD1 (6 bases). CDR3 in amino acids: CASSLRTDSYNEQFF. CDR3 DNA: TGTGCCAGCAGTTTGAGGACAGACTCCTACAATGAGCAGTTCTTC.